These T cell receptor beta chains were read from a single sample in a study of CD8 T cells in Susac syndrome. TCRdb analysed the immunoSEQ multiplex PCR reads with MiXCR anew, one entry per CDR3 protein. The sample lists fewer than 300,000 distinct CDR3 sequences, about 88% occurring once. Sequenced material: CD8+ T cells from PBMCs. The receptors shown here come from a human donor with multiple sclerosis. CDR3s include the opening cysteine and the closing phenylalanine or tryptophan. Fields, in order: V gene, J gene, D gene, clone size, CDR3 DNA, CDR3 protein. A D gene is named only where the DNA matches it firmly. Some rows have no size entry. The others give once, few or many, or a class for an expanded clone.

TRBV4-1	TRBJ1-2	.	once	TGCGCCAGCAGCCAAAGAGGGGCGGATGGCTACACCTTC	CASSQRGADGYTF
TRBV21-1	TRBJ2-2	.	.	TGTGCCAGCAGCAAAGCGGTGCGGCAGCCCTACACCGGGGAGCTGTTTTTT	CASSKAVRQPYTGELFF
TRBV27	TRBJ1-5	TRBD1	.	TGTGCCAGCAGTTTATCGCGGACAGGGGGTGCAAGCAATCAGCCCCAGCATTTT	CASSLSRTGGASNQPQHF
TRBV18	TRBJ2-1	.	.	TGTGCCAGCTATTATAGCGGCAATGAGCAGTTCTTC	CASYYSGNEQFF
TRBV10-3	TRBJ1-2	TRBD1	.	TGTGCCATCAGTAAGGACAGGCTATTATTTAACTATGGCTACACCTTC	CAISKDRLLFNYGYTF
TRBV9	TRBJ2-1	TRBD1	.	TGTGCCAGCAGCGTAGCAGGGGGCAATGGGAATGAGCAGTTCTTC	CASSVAGGNGNEQFF
TRBV27	TRBJ1-1	.	.	TGTGCCAGCAGTTTATCTTTGGGAGAAGCGAACACTGAAGCTTTCTTT	CASSLSLGEANTEAFF
TRBV11-2	TRBJ2-1	.	.	TGTGCCAGCAGCTATGAGGGCAGACTCTCCTACAATGAGCAGTTCTTC	CASSYEGRLSYNEQFF
TRBV27	TRBJ2-1	.	.	TGTGCCAGCAGTTTCCGGGACCACAACAATGAGCAGTTCTTC	CASSFRDHNNEQFF
TRBV10-3	TRBJ2-7	TRBD2	.	TGTGCCATCAGGATGGGGCTACCCGTGGCGGGAGACGAGCAGTACTTC	CAIRMGLPVAGDEQYF
TRBV5-1	TRBJ1-1	.	.	TGCGCCAGCAGCGTAAGCCGCTTGGGGGGGACTGAAGCTTTCTTT	CASSVSRLGGTEAFF
TRBV6-1	TRBJ1-2	.	.	TGTGCCAGCAGTGAATGGATGACCGGAGTTTCTAACTATGGCTACACCTTC	CASSEWMTGVSNYGYTF
TRBV20-1	TRBJ2-7	.	.	TGCAGTGCTTCTCTAGCGCTCCGGGGGTACGAGCAGTACTTC	CSASLALRGYEQYF
TRBV6-1	TRBJ2-5	TRBD2	.	TGTGCCAGCAGCTCCCCTGGACTAGTTAAGAGAGAGACCCAGTACTTC	CASSSPGLVKRETQYF
TRBV24-1	TRBJ2-4	.	.	TGTGCCACCAGTGAGCGACAGTGGCGGGCCAAAAACATTCAGTACTTC	CATSERQWRAKNIQYF
TRBV29-1	TRBJ2-1	.	.	TGCAGCGTGATGGGGGGAGAGTTGAATGAGCAGTTCTTC	CSVMGGELNEQFF
TRBV6-1	TRBJ2-1	.	.	TGTGCCAGCACGGGACCCCACAATGAGCAGTTCTTC	CASTGPHNEQFF
TRBV9	TRBJ2-7	TRBD1	.	TGTGCCAGCAGCCCGAGGACAGGAGCGGCTCAGTACTTC	CASSPRTGAAQYF
TRBV5-1	TRBJ2-4	TRBD1	few	TGCGCCAGCAGCTTCGACAGGGAAAACATTCAGTACTTC	CASSFDRENIQYF
TRBV11-2	TRBJ2-5	.	.	TGTGCCAGCAGCTTGAGAAATCCAGGTCAACTAGGAGAGACCCAGTACTTC	CASSLRNPGQLGETQYF
TRBV4-1	TRBJ2-1	.	.	TGCGCCAGCAGCCAACGAGCCATGTACAATGAGCAGTTCTTC	CASSQRAMYNEQFF
TRBV27	TRBJ2-1	TRBD2	.	TGTGCCAGCAGGGATGGAGCGGGAGGGATTGGCTACAATGAGCAGTTCTTC	CASRDGAGGIGYNEQFF
TRBV4-1	TRBJ2-1	TRBD2	.	TGCGCCAGCAGCCAAGAGCTGACGTCCGGGACTACTCTGAGGAATGAGCAGTTCTTC	CASSQELTSGTTLRNEQFF
TRBV6-1	TRBJ2-5	.	.	TGTGCCAGCAGTCCCCGTGGGACACGGGAAGAGACCCAGTACTTC	CASSPRGTREETQYF
TRBV6-5	TRBJ2-2	.	.	TGTGCCAGCAGTTACCGGGAGCGGTATAACACCGGGGAGCTGTTTTTT	CASSYRERYNTGELFF
TRBV9	TRBJ1-3	.	.	TGTGCCAGCAGCGCAGTGGGGGTTACGGGAAACACCATATATTTT	CASSAVGVTGNTIYF
TRBV6-1	TRBJ2-7	.	.	TGTGCCAGCAGCACAACGGACAGCCTTTCGGGCGAGCAGTACTTC	CASSTTDSLSGEQYF
TRBV27	TRBJ1-2	TRBD1	.	TGTGCCAGCAGTTCGGCGGGGGACAGGGACGACTATGGCTACACCTTC	CASSSAGDRDDYGYTF
TRBV6-1	TRBJ1-3	.	.	TGTGCCAGCAGCAGGTCGACAGGAGACGGAAACACCATATATTTT	CASSRSTGDGNTIYF
TRBV11-2	TRBJ2-2	.	.	TGTGCCAGCAGCTTAGCCCCCACCGTGAGGGGAGACACCGGGGAGCTGTTTTTT	CASSLAPTVRGDTGELFF
TRBV2	TRBJ2-7	.	.	TGTGCCAGTAGGGGCAGCAGGCACGAGCAGTACTTC	CASRGSRHEQYF
TRBV29-1	TRBJ1-2	.	once	TGCAGCGTTCGACCGTCGGGCTACACCTTC	CSVRPSGYTF
TRBV7-2	TRBJ2-3	TRBD2	.	TGTGCCAGCAGCTATGGACTAGCGGGGCGGAATTGGGCAGATACGCAGTATTTT	CASSYGLAGRNWADTQYF
TRBV29-1	TRBJ2-7	TRBD1	.	TGCAGCGTTGGAAGACAGGGAAGGACCTACGAGCAGTACTTC	CSVGRQGRTYEQYF
TRBV19	TRBJ2-6	.	.	TGTGCCAGTAGTATTTCTGGCCTCGGGGCCAACGTCCTGACTTTC	CASSISGLGANVLTF
TRBV28	TRBJ2-7	.	few	TGTGCCAGCAGTTTGGTTATGATGGAGAACAGCTTGTACTTC	CASSLVMMENSLYF
TRBV27	TRBJ2-1	TRBD2	.	TGTGCCAGCAGTTTCCGACTAGCGGGACTCGACAATGAGCAGTTCTTC	CASSFRLAGLDNEQFF
TRBV5-6	TRBJ2-1	TRBD2	.	TGTGCCAGCAGCTTGGGGCGGGGGACCTACAATGAGCAGTTCTTC	CASSLGRGTYNEQFF